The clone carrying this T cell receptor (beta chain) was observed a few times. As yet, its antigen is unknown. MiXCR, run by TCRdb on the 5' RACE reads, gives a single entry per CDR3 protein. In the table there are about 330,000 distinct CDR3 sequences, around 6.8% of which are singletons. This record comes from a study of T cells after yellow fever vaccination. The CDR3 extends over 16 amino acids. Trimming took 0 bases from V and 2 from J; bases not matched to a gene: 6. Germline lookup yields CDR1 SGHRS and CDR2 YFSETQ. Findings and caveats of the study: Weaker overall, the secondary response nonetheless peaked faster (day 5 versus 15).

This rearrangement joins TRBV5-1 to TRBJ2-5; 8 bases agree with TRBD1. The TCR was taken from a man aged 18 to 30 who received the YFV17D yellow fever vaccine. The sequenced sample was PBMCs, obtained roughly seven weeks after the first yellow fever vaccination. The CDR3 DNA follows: TGCGCCAGCAGCTTGGCGACAGGGGCTAGACAAGAGACCCAGTACTTC. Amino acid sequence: CASSLATGARQETQYF.